Shown below are 10 T cell receptor beta chains from a single sample sequenced in a study of cytomegalovirus exposure and HLA in healthy donors. In the PCR, 60 Vbeta and 13 Jbeta primers were used. Generated by immunoSEQ multiplex PCR, the TCRdb table keeps only in-frame clones and is missing some. The sample holds more than 150,000 clones, 70% to 90% seen once. The sequenced material came from PBMCs. The receptors come from a man aged 18 to 30 in good health and CMV-seropositive.

The rearrangement uses TRBV5-5 and TRBJ1-4; a weak D match, TRBD1 (5 bases). There are 14 residues in the CDR3. CDR1 is SGHKS and CDR2 is YYEKEE in the germline V gene (reference sequence). The V gene lost 7 bases and the J gene lost 0 bases, with 10 bases spanning the gap. The CDR3: CASALQATNEKLFF. Here the CDR3 DNA reads TGTGCCAGCGCCCTACAGGCAACTAATGAAAAACTGTTTTTT.

V gene TRBV27 combines with J gene TRBJ2-7, with D perhaps matching TRBD1 (6 bases). The CDR3 covers 16 residues. Germline assignment: CDR1 MNHEY and CDR2 SMNVEV (reference sequence). The V gene lost 6 bases and the J gene lost 3 bases, with 21 bases spanning the gap. The DNA of the CDR3 is TGTGCCAGCAGCCAAACCCCGGACAGTTCCTTCTACGAGCAGTACTTC. Translated: CASSQTPDSSFYEQYF.

The chain links TRBV5-6 to TRBJ1-2; perhaps TRBD1 as D (5 bases). CDR3 length: 13 residues. V was cut by 4 bases and J by 2 bases, with 9 bases left in between. From germline, CDR1 is SGHDT and CDR2 YYEEEE. In nucleotides, the CDR3 is TGTGCCAGCAGCCGTGACAGAAACTATGGCTACACCTTC. It codes for CASSRDRNYGYTF.

This clone was observed once. The chain uses TRBV5-8 and TRBJ2-7; perhaps TRBD2 as D (6 bases). V was cut by 1 base and J by 7 bases, with 9 bases left in between. Germline lookup yields CDR1 SGHTS and CDR2 YDEGEE. The CDR3 consists of 12 residues. The CDR3 DNA reads TGTGCCAGCAGCTTGATTGGGAGGGAGCAGTACTTC. Protein: CASSLIGREQYF.

The chain carries TRBV9 and TRBJ2-1; perhaps TRBD2 as D (6 bases). The CDR3 has 18 amino acids. V shed 0 bases and J shed 0 bases, with 16 bases lying between them. CDR1 is SGDLS, CDR2 YYNGEE, per germline. CDR3 nucleotides: TGTGCCAGCAGCGTAGATCCCCTAGCGAGTATCTCCTACAATGAGCAGTTCTTC. As protein: CASSVDPLASISYNEQFF.

J is TRBJ1-2 and V is TRBV6-5; D unresolved. This CDR3 has 12 amino acids. Trimming pared 8 bases from V and 4 bases from J, leaving 11 bases between. Germline CDR1 and CDR2: MNHEY and SVGAGI. In DNA, the CDR3 is TGTGCCAGCTCGCGAGAAAGCTATGGCTACACCTTC. Translating it yields CASSRESYGYTF.

A few counts support this clone. The chain carries TRBV27 and TRBJ2-1, with 7 positions matching TRBD1. The germline CDR1 and CDR2 sequences are MNHEY and SMNVEV (reference sequence). The CDR3 has 15 residues. The junction had 11 bases not matched to a gene; V was cut back by 6 bases and J by 6 bases. The CDR3 DNA is TGTGCCAGCAGCCCCGACAGGGTTCCCCCCAATGAGCAGTTCTTC. Amino acid sequence: CASSPDRVPPNEQFF.

The sample holds one count of this clone. The rearrangement links TRBV9 to TRBJ2-5; no firm D call. This CDR3 region has 13 residues. Trimming cost V 4 bases and J 5 bases, with 12 bases left between them. Per the germline V gene, CDR1 is SGDLS and CDR2 is YYNGEE. Here the CDR3 DNA reads TGTGCCAGCAGCCTGAGCCCCCCGGAGACCCAGTACTTC. It encodes CASSLSPPETQYF.

The chain has TRBV19 and TRBJ2-2; D unresolved. Trimming left V 5 bases short and J 4 bases short, with 17 bases between. Germline V gives CDR1 LNHDA, CDR2 SQIVND (reference sequence). CDR3 size: 16 residues. The CDR3 region has the DNA TGTGCCAGTAGTCCAGGCCCCCACCTCGGCACCGGGGAGCTGTTTTTT. Translating gives CASSPGPHLGTGELFF.

This chain connects TRBV29-1 to TRBJ2-6; D is perhaps TRBD1 (6 bases). CDR3 length: 14 residues. The V and J ends lost 4 bases and 1 base respectively, with 8 bases between them. Per germline, CDR1 SQVTM and CDR2 ANQGSEA. CDR3 amino acids: CSVATGSGANVLTF. CDR3 coding DNA: TGCAGCGTTGCTACAGGGTCTGGGGCCAACGTCCTGACTTTC.